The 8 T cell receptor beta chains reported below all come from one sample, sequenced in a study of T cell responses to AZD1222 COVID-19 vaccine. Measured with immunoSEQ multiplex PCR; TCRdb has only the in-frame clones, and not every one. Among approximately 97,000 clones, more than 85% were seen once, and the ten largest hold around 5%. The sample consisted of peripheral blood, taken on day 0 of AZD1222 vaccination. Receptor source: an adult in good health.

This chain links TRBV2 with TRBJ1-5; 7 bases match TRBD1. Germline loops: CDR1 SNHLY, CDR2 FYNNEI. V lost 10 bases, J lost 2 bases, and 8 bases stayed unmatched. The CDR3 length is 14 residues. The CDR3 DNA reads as TGTGCCACCCGACAGGGTTTGGGCAATCAGCCCCAGCATTTT. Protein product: CATRQGLGNQPQHF.

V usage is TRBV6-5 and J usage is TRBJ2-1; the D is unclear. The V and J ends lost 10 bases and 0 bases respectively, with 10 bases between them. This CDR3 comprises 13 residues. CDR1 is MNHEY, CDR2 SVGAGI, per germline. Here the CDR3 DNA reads TGTGCCACCATCTTGTTCTCCTACAATGAGCAGTTCTTC. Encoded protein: CATILFSYNEQFF.

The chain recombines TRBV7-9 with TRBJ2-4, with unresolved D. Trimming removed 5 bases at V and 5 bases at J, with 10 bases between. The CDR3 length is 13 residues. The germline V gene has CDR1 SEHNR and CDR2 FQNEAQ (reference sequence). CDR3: CASSAGFQNIQYF. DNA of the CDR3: TGTGCCAGCAGCGCAGGATTCCAAAACATTCAGTACTTC.

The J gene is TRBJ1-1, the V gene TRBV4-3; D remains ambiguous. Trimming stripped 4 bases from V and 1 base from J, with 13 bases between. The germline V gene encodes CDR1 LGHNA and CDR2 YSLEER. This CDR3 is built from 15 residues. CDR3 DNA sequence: TGCGCCAGCAGCCCATCTCAAAAAGAGAACACTGAAGCTTTCTTT. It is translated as CASSPSQKENTEAFF.

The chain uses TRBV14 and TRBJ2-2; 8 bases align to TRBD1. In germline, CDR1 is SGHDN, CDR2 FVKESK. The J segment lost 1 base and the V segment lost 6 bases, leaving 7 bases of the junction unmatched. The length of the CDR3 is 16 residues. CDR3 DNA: TGTGCCAGCAGTGGGACAGGTTTCTTGAACACCGGGGAGCTGTTTTTT. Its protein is CASSGTGFLNTGELFF.

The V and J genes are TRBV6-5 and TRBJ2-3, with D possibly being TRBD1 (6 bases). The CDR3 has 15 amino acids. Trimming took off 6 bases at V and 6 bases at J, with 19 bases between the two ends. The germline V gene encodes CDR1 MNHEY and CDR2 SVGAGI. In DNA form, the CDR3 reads TGTGCCAGCAGATTGGGACATACCTCTGGGGATACGCAGTATTTT. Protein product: CASRLGHTSGDTQYF.

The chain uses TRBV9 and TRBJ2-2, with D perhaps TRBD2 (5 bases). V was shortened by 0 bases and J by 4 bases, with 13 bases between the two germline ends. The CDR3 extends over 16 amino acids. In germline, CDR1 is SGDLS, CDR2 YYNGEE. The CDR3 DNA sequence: TGTGCCAGCAGCGTAGGAAGTACGGGGTTCACCGGGGAGCTGTTTTTT. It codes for CASSVGSTGFTGELFF.

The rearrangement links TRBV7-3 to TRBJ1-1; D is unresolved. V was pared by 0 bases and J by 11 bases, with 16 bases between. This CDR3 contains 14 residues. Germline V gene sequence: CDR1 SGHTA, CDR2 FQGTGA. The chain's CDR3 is CASSLTRLRTAAFF. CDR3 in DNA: TGTGCCAGCAGCTTAACCCGACTACGAACGGCGGCTTTCTTT. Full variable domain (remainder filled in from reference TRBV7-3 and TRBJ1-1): GAGVSQTPSNKVTEKGKYVELRCDPISGHTALYWYRQSLGQGPEFLIYFQGTGAADDSGLPNDRFFAVRPEGSVSTLKIQRTERGDSAVYLCASSLTRLRTAAFFGQGTRLTVV.